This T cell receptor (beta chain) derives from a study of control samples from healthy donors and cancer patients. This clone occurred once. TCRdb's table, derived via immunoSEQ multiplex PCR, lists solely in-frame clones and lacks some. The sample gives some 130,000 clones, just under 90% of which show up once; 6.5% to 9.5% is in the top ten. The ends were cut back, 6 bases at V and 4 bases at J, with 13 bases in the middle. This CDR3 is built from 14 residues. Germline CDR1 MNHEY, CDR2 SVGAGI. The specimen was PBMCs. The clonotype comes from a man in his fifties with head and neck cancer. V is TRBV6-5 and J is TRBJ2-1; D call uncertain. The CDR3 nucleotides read TGTGCCAGCAGAAGCTTACCCGGGTACAATGAGCAGTTCTTC. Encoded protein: CASRSLPGYNEQFF.